The rows below give T cell receptor beta chains drawn from one sample of a study of human T cells and chemical hapten exposure. TCRdb itself ran the RACE reads through MiXCR, one entry per CDR3 protein. The sample gives around 300,000 distinct CDR3 sequences, 7.7% of which show up once; more than 0.95% is in the top ten. The sample consisted of whole blood, taken in connection with sensitization to the hapten diphenylcyclopropenone (DPC). These receptors all stem from a man aged 18-30 years with alopecia areata. Some clones in this sample may be carry-over from other donors' samples. The CDR3 runs from the conserved cysteine through the conserved F or W. A D gene is named only where the DNA matches it firmly. Clone size is given for some rows only: seen once, a few or many times, or a class if the clone is expanded.

TRBV2	NA	TRBJ2-2	many	TGTGCCAGCAGTGCCCCCCCCGGGGAGCTGTTTTTT	CASSAPPGELFF
TRBV4-1	NA	TRBJ2-7	NA	TGCGCCAGCAGCCAAGAAAGGGTCGGGGCCGACGAGCAGTACTTC	CASSQERVGADEQYF
TRBV20-1	NA	TRBJ1-1	NA	TGCAGTGCTAGAGATCCGGGACGACGGGAGATCGGCACTGAAGCTTTCTTT	CSARDPGRREIGTEAFF
TRBV6-2/TRBV6-3	NA	TRBJ2-3	few	TGTGCCAGCAGACAGGTTTCAAGAGATACGCAGTATTTT	CASRQVSRDTQYF
TRBV5-1	NA	TRBJ1-1	few	TGCGCCAGCAGCTTGTCAGGGGCCCTATTTAACACTGAAGCTTTCTTT	CASSLSGALFNTEAFF
TRBV14	NA	TRBJ1-6	many	TGTGCCAGCAGCCAAGTTCGGGGCTCCAACCTCGGGGCCCTCCACTTT	CASSQVRGSNLGALHF
TRBV7-2	TRBD2	TRBJ2-5	few	TGTGCCAGCAGCTCCGGACTAGGAGTTCAAGAGACCCAGTACTTC	CASSSGLGVQETQYF
TRBV7-3	NA	TRBJ2-1	few	TGTGCCAGCAGCTTATTGGGGGTCTCCTACAATGAGCAGTTCTTC	CASSLLGVSYNEQFF
TRBV29-1	TRBD2	TRBJ2-3	few	TGCAGCCTGGGAGCGGGGGGGCCGAGAGATACGCAGTATTTT	CSLGAGGPRDTQYF
TRBV7-3	NA	TRBJ2-1	NA	TGTGCCAGCAGCTTAGGGTCAGGGACGGTCTTC	CASSLGSGTVF
TRBV11-2	NA	TRBJ2-1	few	TGTGCCAGCAGCTTTGGGACTGAGCAGTTCTTC	CASSFGTEQFF
TRBV4-3	NA	TRBJ2-4	few	TGCGCCAGCAGCCAAGATCGATCGGCCAAAAACATTCAGTACTTC	CASSQDRSAKNIQYF
TRBV5-6	NA	TRBJ2-6	NA	TGTGCCAGCAGCCCTTTGCGCTCTGGGGCCAACGTCCTGACTTTC	CASSPLRSGANVLTF
TRBV29-1	NA	TRBJ2-1	NA	TGCAGCGTTGAAGTGCTAGCTCAACGGGTATCTGGTGAGCAGTTCTTC	CSVEVLAQRVSGEQFF
TRBV4-3	TRBD1	TRBJ2-2	many	TGCGCCAGCAGCCAAAGCCTCAGGGGGACCACCGGGGAGCTGTTTTTT	CASSQSLRGTTGELFF
TRBV2	TRBD1	TRBJ1-1	few	TGTGCCAGCAGTGGGGACAGGGGTGAGGCTGAAGCTTTCTTT	CASSGDRGEAEAFF
TRBV4-2	NA	TRBJ2-7	many	TGTGCCAGCAGCCAAGATCCCCAGGGGCGGCGGAACGAGCAGTACTTC	CASSQDPQGRRNEQYF
TRBV11-2	TRBD1	TRBJ1-2	few	TGTGCCAGCAGCTCGTTACAGGGGACCTATGGCTACACCTTC	CASSSLQGTYGYTF
TRBV20-1	TRBD1	TRBJ1-1	medium-sized	TGCAGTGCTAGAGACGGGACAGGAGACGCGGTTGAAGCTTTCTTT	CSARDGTGDAVEAFF
TRBV12-3/TRBV12-4	TRBD1	TRBJ1-5	NA	TGTGCCAGCAGTTTAGGTGGGACAGGGTTACATTTT	CASSLGGTGLHF
TRBV29-1	NA	TRBJ2-3	NA	TGCAGCGCACTGGGAGATACGCAGTATTTT	CSALGDTQYF
TRBV3-1	TRBD2	TRBJ2-1	NA	TGTGCCAGCAGCCCCCAGAGCGGGGGATACAATGAGCAGTTCTTC	CASSPQSGGYNEQFF
TRBV5-1	NA	TRBJ1-2	NA	TGCGCCAGCAGCTTGGGGGGACCTGGCTACACCTTC	CASSLGGPGYTF
TRBV7-3	NA	TRBJ2-1	NA	TGTGCCAGCAGCTTAAATGTGGGGGGCTCCTACAATGAGCAGTTCTTC	CASSLNVGGSYNEQFF
TRBV27	NA	TRBJ1-1	NA	TGTGCCAGCAGTCCAAATCGACAGGCGACTGAAGCTTTCTTT	CASSPNRQATEAFF
TRBV12-3/TRBV12-4	TRBD1	TRBJ1-2	few	TGTGCCAGCAGCAAGCGACAGGGGGCACTAGCTAACTATGGCTACACCTTC	CASSKRQGALANYGYTF
TRBV4-1	NA	TRBJ2-2	NA	TGCGCCAGCAGCCAAGAGGCCGGACGATTCACCGGGGAGCTGTTTTTT	CASSQEAGRFTGELFF
TRBV3-1	NA	TRBJ2-1	few	TGTGCCAGCAGCCAAGGACCCGGGAACAATGAGCAGTTCTTC	CASSQGPGNNEQFF